Listed here are 23 T cell receptor beta chains from one sample, sequenced in a study of blood T cells in healthy people across ages (dated by TCRdb to 2013 to 2016). Libraries came from 5' RACE. Sequencing took place on an Illumina HiSeq 2500. The second PCR ran for roughly 7 to 12 cycles and used a J-beta primer mix along with a sample-barcoded 5' primer. Through fastp at Q25 and MiXCR, TCRdb rebuilt clones from the public reads, retaining in-frame beta chains. Rows with one shared CDR3 protein collapse into an entry with the most common genes and DNA. This sample is represented by 650,000 or so distinct CDR3 sequences; approximately 52% of them were singletons. The biggest ten clones account for 13% of the sample. The sequenced sample was blood. These receptors were taken from an elderly woman in good health.

This clonotype was observed many times. The chain combines TRBV4-1 with TRBJ2-1; 7 positions match TRBD1. The CDR3 runs 16 residues. V was pared by 5 bases and J by 3 bases, with 10 bases of the junction left unmatched. The germline V gene encodes CDR1 MGHRA and CDR2 YSYEKL. The CDR3 DNA sequence: TGCGCCAGCAGCGCTGTCGACAGGGCGCTCTACAATGAGCAGTTCTTC. Protein product: CASSAVDRALYNEQFF.

V gene TRBV29-1 combines with J gene TRBJ2-5; D not certain. Trimming shortened V by 0 bases and J by 5 bases, and 13 bases separated the two germline ends. In germline, CDR1 is SQVTM, CDR2 ANQGSEA. CDR3 length: 14 residues. The CDR3 spells CSVEDSKARETQYF. The CDR3 bases are TGCAGCGTTGAAGATAGTAAGGCGAGGGAGACCCAGTACTTC.

V and J are TRBV7-9 and TRBJ1-2, with unresolved D. Germline V gene sequence: CDR1 SEHNR, CDR2 FQNEAQ (reference sequence). The V end was cut by 5 bases, the J end by 8 bases, with 18 bases between. The CDR3 covers 14 residues. The DNA of the CDR3 is TGTGCCAGCAGCCGTCAGAGCACCCTTGGCGGCTACACCTTC. Encoded protein: CASSRQSTLGGYTF.

V is TRBV5-1 and J is TRBJ1-3; weak D call: TRBD1 (6 bases). The CDR3 sequence is 16 residues long. Germline values: CDR1 SGHRS, CDR2 YFSETQ. Between the trimmed V and J ends, which lost 4 bases and 0 bases, there was a span of 14 bases. CDR3 protein: CASSPAGADSGNTIYF. CDR3 coding DNA: TGCGCCAGCAGCCCGGCAGGGGCCGACTCTGGAAACACCATATATTTT.

The chain recombines TRBV7-2 with TRBJ2-2; D possibly corresponds to TRBD2 (5 bases). V lost 5 bases, J lost 7 bases, and 17 bases lay in between. This CDR3 comprises 15 residues. Per germline, CDR1 SGHTA and CDR2 FQGNSA. CDR3 protein: CASSLRSGQSGELFF. The DNA for the CDR3 is TGTGCCAGCAGCCTTCGAAGCGGCCAGAGCGGGGAGCTGTTTTTT.

This clonotype was picked up many times. This sequence joins TRBV2 and TRBJ2-5, with D maybe TRBD1 (6 bases). The CDR3 is 14 residues long. V dropped 7 bases and J dropped 4 bases, with 16 bases sitting between them. CDR1 is SNHLY, CDR2 FYNNEI, per germline. The CDR3 nucleotides read TGTGCCAGCATCGGGGCCAGGGGCCCAGAGACCCAGTACTTC. Translated, it gives CASIGARGPETQYF.

This sequence joins TRBV7-8 and TRBJ2-1; D not certain. The CDR3 sequence is 12 residues long. CDR1 and CDR2 (germline): SGHVS, FQNEAQ. Trimming stripped 4 bases from V and 6 bases from J, with 7 bases between. CDR3 sequence reads: CASSSPRNEQFF. DNA for the CDR3: TGTGCCAGCAGCTCCCCCCGCAATGAGCAGTTCTTC.

The chain links TRBV3-1 to TRBJ2-1; D is perhaps TRBD1 (6 bases). V lost 3 bases, J lost 1 base, and 10 bases lay in between. Germline V gene data show CDR1 as LGHDT and CDR2 as YNNKEL (reference sequence). This CDR3 has 15 residues. The CDR3 protein is CASSHSRGSYNEQFF. The CDR3 nucleotides are TGTGCCAGCAGCCATTCCAGGGGTTCCTACAATGAGCAGTTCTTC.

The J gene is TRBJ2-3, the V gene TRBV5-1; D gene unclear. From germline, CDR1 is SGHRS and CDR2 YFSETQ. V was clipped by 4 bases and J by 2 bases, with 8 bases between them. There are 13 residues in the CDR3. The CDR3 loop reads CASSTRPTDTQYF. Here the CDR3 DNA reads TGCGCCAGCAGCACCAGGCCCACAGATACGCAGTATTTT. Looking up the rest from reference TRBV5-1 and TRBJ2-3 gives the full variable domain: KAGVTQTPRYLIKTRGQQVTLSCSPISGHRSVSWYQQTPGQGLQFLFEYFSETQRNKGNFPGRFSGRQFSNSRSEMNVSTLELGDSALYLCASSTRPTDTQYFGPGTRLTVL.

A note on this clonotype: An end of the junction does not agree with germline; a read error may underlie this. The chain employs TRBV18 and TRBJ2-1, with 8 bases matching TRBD1. The germline gives CDR1 KGHSH, CDR2 LQKENI. The length of the CDR3 is 15 residues. CDR3 in DNA: TGTGCCAGCTCACTGACAGGGGACGGCTACAGTGAGCAGTTCTTC. Its translation: CASSLTGDGYSEQFF.

The V gene is TRBV7-3, the J gene TRBJ1-1; no definite D call. Germline V gene sequence: CDR1 SGHTA, CDR2 FQGTGA. V lost 2 bases to trimming and J lost 2 bases, with 6 bases between them. The CDR3 totals 13 residues. The CDR3 DNA reads TGTGCCAGCAGCTTATCGGATAACACTGAAGCTTTCTTT. Translating gives CASSLSDNTEAFF.

The chain joins TRBV5-1 to TRBJ1-5; D is perhaps TRBD1 (6 bases). The germline V gene has CDR1 SGHRS and CDR2 YFSETQ. CDR3 length: 15 residues. V shed 4 bases and J shed 3 bases, with 14 bases lying between them. The CDR3 spells CASSPSGASNQPQHF. CDR3 nucleotides: TGCGCCAGCAGCCCCTCGGGGGCTTCCAATCAGCCCCAGCATTTT.

As concerns this clonotype: A single base separates this from a much larger clone, so it may be a read error. This chain uses TRBV5-1 with TRBJ2-1; D call uncertain. The CDR3 spans 13 residues. From germline, CDR1 is SGHRS and CDR2 YFSETQ. Trimming removed 6 bases at V and 2 bases at J, with 9 bases between. The CDR3 sequence is CASNLRAYNEQFF. CDR3 coding DNA: TGCGCCAGCAACCTTCGGGCCTACAATGAGCAGTTCTTC.

This clonotype was picked up many times. The V call is TRBV6-6, the J call TRBJ1-5; 7 nucleotides align to TRBD1. V shed 0 bases, J shed 6 bases, and the junction held 2 bases outside the gene matches. The CDR3 has 14 amino acids. Germline-derived CDR1 and CDR2 are MNHNY and SVGAGI (reference sequence). The CDR3 nucleotides are TGTGCCAGCAGTTACTCGACAGGGACTCAGCCCCAGCATTTT. It codes for CASSYSTGTQPQHF.

Remarks on this clonotype: One end of the junction does not line up with germline, which may come from a read error. The chain recombines TRBV7-9 with TRBJ2-2; 14 nucleotides align to TRBD2. Per the germline V gene, CDR1 is SEHNR and CDR2 is FQNEAQ (reference sequence). CDR3 length: 16 residues. The CDR3 region has the DNA TGTGCCGGCAGCTCGACTAGCGGGGGGGCCGGCGGGGAGCTGTTTTTT. This encodes CAGSSTSGGAGGELFF.

Of note for this clonotype: One junction end disagrees with the germline gene, perhaps due to a read error. The chain links TRBV7-2 to TRBJ2-3; D is uncertain. This CDR3 has 14 residues. Germline V gene data show CDR1 as SGHTA and CDR2 as FQGNSA. The CDR3 DNA is TGTGCCAGCGGCTTGGCGGTGAGCACAGATACGCAGTATTTT. This gives the protein CASGLAVSTDTQYF. Together with reference TRBV7-2 and TRBJ2-3, the CDR3 gives the full variable domain: GAGVSQSPSNKVTEKGKDVELRCDPISGHTALYWYRQSLGQGLEFLIYFQGNSAPDKSGLPSDRFSAERTGGSVSTLTIQRTQQEDSAVYLCASGLAVSTDTQYFGPGTRLTVL.

The rearrangement joins TRBV7-9 to TRBJ1-2; D not certain. This CDR3 is built from 13 residues. V gave up 1 base and J gave up 7 bases, with 10 bases separating them. Looked up from germline, CDR1 is SEHNR and CDR2 is FQNEAQ (reference sequence). The CDR3, as DNA: TGTGCCAGCAGCTTAGACTCTGGAGCTGGCTACACCTTC. Protein sequence: CASSLDSGAGYTF.

About this clonotype: A single base separates this from a much larger clone, so it may be a read error. The chain couples TRBV7-8 to TRBJ1-1; perhaps TRBD1 as D (5 bases). This CDR3 has 14 amino acids. V was shortened by 7 bases and J by 0 bases, with 12 bases between the two germline ends. Germline CDR1 and CDR2: SGHVS and FQNEAQ. The CDR3 protein is CASTFRGMNTEAFF. CDR3 bases: TGTGCCAGCACCTTCCGGGGGATGAACACTGAAGCTTTCTTT.

On this clonotype: A much larger clone differs by one base, so this may be a read error. The CDR3 region has the DNA TGTGCCAGCAGCTTGGCCCCCTGGGACTTCGACAATGAGCAGTACTTC. It encodes CASSLAPWDFDNEQYF. The V gene is TRBV7-3, the J gene TRBJ2-7, with D possibly TRBD2 on 6 matching bases. The germline CDR1 and CDR2 sequences are SGHTA and FQGTGA. The CDR3 runs to 16 residues. V was trimmed by 3 bases and J by 7 bases, leaving 22 bases between them.

In regard to this clonotype: Mismatch with germline at one junction end may stem from a read error. V gene TRBV4-1 combines with J gene TRBJ2-1; 11 bases agree with TRBD2. The CDR3 runs 15 residues. Germline V CDR1 and CDR2: MGHRA, YSYEKL. This CDR3 is CASSSGLAAYNEQFF. The CDR3 DNA follows: TGTGCCAGCAGTTCGGGACTAGCGGCCTACAATGAGCAGTTCTTC.

Of note for this clonotype: Given a much more abundant clone one base away, this may be a read error. The chain uses TRBV9 and TRBJ2-3, with 9 positions matching TRBD2. Per germline, CDR1 SGDLS and CDR2 YYNGEE. The CDR3 spans 14 residues. CDR3 bases: TGTACCAGCAGCGTAGCGGGAGAAACAGATACGCAGTATTTT. Translating gives CTSSVAGETDTQYF.

This clonotype was seen ten or more times. The V call is TRBV18, the J call TRBJ1-6; tentative D call: TRBD1 (5 bases). Looked up from germline, CDR1 is KGHSH and CDR2 is LQKENI. V lost 5 bases to trimming and J lost 11 bases, with 16 bases between them. This CDR3 spans 14 amino acids. The CDR3 reads CASSSGTESTPLHF. The CDR3 DNA reads TGTGCCAGCTCATCCGGGACGGAATCAACACCCCTCCACTTT.

This chain connects TRBV21-1 to TRBJ1-2; the table names TRBD1, a call not compared with the DNA. TRBV21-1 is a pseudogene locus. The CDR3 sequence is 14 residues long. Here the CDR3 reads CASTSGGAGYGYTF. The CDR3 nucleotides are TGTGCCAGCACCTCAGGGGGCGCGGGCTATGGCTACACCTTC.